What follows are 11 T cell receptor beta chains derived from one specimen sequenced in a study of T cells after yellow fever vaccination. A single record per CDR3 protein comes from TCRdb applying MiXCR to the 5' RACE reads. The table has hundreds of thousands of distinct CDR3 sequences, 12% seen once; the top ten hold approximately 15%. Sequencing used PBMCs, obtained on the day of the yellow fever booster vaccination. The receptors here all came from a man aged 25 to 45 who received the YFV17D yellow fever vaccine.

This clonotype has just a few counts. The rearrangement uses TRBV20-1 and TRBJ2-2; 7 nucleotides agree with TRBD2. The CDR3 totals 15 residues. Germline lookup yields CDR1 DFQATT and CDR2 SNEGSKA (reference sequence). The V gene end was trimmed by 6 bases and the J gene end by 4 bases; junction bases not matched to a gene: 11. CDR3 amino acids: CSAPQGGRGTGELFF. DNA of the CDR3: TGCAGTGCCCCCCAGGGAGGGAGGGGCACCGGGGAGCTGTTTTTT.

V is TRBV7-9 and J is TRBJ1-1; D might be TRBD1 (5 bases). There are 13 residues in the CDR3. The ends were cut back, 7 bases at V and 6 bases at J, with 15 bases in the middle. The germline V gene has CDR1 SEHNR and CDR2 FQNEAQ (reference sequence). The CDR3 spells CASTPQGFAEAFF. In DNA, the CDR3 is TGTGCCAGCACCCCGCAGGGTTTCGCTGAAGCTTTCTTT.

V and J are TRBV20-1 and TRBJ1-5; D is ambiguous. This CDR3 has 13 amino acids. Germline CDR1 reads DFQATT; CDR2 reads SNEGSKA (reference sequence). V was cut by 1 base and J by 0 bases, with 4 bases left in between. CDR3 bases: TGCAGTGCTAGAGCTGATAGCAATCAGCCCCAGCATTTT. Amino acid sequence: CSARADSNQPQHF.

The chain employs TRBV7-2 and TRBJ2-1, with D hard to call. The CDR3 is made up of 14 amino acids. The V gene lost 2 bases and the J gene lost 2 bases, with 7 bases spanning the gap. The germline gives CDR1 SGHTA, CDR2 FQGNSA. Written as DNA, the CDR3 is TGTGCCAGCAGCTTATTAGTTCCCTACAATGAGCAGTTCTTC. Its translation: CASSLLVPYNEQFF. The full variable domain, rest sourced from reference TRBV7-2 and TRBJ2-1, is GAGVSQSPSNKVTEKGKDVELRCDPISGHTALYWYRQSLGQGLEFLIYFQGNSAPDKSGLPSDRFSAERTGGSVSTLTIQRTQQEDSAVYLCASSLLVPYNEQFFGPGTRLTVL.

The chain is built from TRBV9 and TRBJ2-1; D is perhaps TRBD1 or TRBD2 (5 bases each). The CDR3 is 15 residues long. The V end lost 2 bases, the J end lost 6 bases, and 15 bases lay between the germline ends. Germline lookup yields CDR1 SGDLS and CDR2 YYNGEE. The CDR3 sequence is CASSVGTSWGNEQFF. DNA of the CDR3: TGTGCCAGCAGCGTCGGGACGTCCTGGGGCAATGAGCAGTTCTTC.

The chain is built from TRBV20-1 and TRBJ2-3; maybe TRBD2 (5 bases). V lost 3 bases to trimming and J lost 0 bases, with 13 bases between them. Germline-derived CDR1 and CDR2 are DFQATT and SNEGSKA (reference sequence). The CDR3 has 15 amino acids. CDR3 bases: TGCAGTGCTAGGGATCTAGCCGGGAGCACAGATACGCAGTATTTT. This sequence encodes CSARDLAGSTDTQYF.

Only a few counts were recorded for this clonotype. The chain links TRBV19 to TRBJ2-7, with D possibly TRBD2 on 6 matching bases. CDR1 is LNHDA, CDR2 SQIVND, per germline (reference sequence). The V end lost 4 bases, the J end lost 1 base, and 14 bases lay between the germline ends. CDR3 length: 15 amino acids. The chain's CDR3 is CASSTPGGASYEQYF. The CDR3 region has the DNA TGTGCCAGTAGTACCCCCGGGGGAGCTTCCTACGAGCAGTACTTC.

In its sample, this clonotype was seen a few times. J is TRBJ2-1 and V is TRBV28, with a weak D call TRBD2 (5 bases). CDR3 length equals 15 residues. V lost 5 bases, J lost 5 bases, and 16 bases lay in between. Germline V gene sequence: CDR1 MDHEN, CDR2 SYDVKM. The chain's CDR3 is CASSTASRKNNEQFF. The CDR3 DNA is TGTGCCAGCAGTACGGCTAGCAGGAAAAACAATGAGCAGTTCTTC.

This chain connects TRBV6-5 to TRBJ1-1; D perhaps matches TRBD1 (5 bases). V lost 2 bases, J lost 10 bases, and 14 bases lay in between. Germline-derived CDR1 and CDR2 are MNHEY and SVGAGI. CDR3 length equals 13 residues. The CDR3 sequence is CASSYRSPGGAFF. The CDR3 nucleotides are TGTGCCAGCAGTTACCGTTCGCCCGGGGGAGCTTTCTTT.

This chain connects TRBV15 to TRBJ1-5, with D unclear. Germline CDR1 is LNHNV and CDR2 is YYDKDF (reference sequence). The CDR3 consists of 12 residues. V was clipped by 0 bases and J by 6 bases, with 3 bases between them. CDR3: CATSRDIQPQHF. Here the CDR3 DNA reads TGTGCCACCAGCAGAGACATTCAGCCCCAGCATTTT. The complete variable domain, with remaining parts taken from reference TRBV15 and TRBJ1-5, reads DAMVIQNPRYQVTQFGKPVTLSCSQTLNHNVMYWYQQKSSQAPKLLFHYYDKDFNNEADTPDNFQSRRPNTSFCFLDIRSPGLGDTAMYLCATSRDIQPQHFGDGTRLSIL.

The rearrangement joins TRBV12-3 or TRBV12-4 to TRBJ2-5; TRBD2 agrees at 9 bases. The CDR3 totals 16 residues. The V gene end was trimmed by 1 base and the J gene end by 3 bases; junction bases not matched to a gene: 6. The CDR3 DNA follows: TGTGCCAGCAGTTTAGAAGCTAGCGGGGCTAAAGAGACCCAGTACTTC. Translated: CASSLEASGAKETQYF.